A selection of T cell receptor beta chains follows, all from one sample in a study of shared T cell receptors in the human thymus. Sequencing used immunoSEQ multiplex PCR; TCRdb keeps in-frame clones, though not all of them. The data hold over 650,000 clones, with more than 70% observed a single time. This sample was shared with a second study, whose subject was human thymus T cells.

Sequenced: thymocytes. Receptors were obtained from a boy younger than two with a congenital heart defect. Each CDR3 is given with its conserved first and last residue. The order of the fields is J gene, clone size, V gene, D gene, CDR3 protein, CDR3 DNA. The D gene is left open where the match is weak. Rows may omit the clone size; those that give it use once, few, many or a size class.

j_call: TRBJ2-1
clone_size: -
v_call: TRBV10-3
d_call: TRBD2
cdr3_aa: CAISDQAGGPHNEQFF
cdr3_nt: TGTGCCATCAGTGATCAAGCGGGAGGGCCTCACAATGAGCAGTTCTTC

j_call: TRBJ2-1
clone_size: -
v_call: TRBV27
d_call: -
cdr3_aa: CASSRSGYNEQFF
cdr3_nt: TGTGCCAGCAGCCGAAGCGGTTACAATGAGCAGTTCTTC

j_call: TRBJ1-1
clone_size: -
v_call: TRBV4-3
d_call: -
cdr3_aa: CASSQTGAVGTEAFF
cdr3_nt: TGCGCCAGCAGCCAGACTGGGGCAGTCGGCACTGAAGCTTTCTTT

j_call: TRBJ1-1
clone_size: -
v_call: TRBV5-1
d_call: TRBD1
cdr3_aa: CASSLARTGASGTEAFF
cdr3_nt: TGCGCCAGCAGCTTGGCTCGGACAGGGGCCTCAGGCACTGAAGCTTTCTTT

j_call: TRBJ2-7
clone_size: -
v_call: TRBV2
d_call: TRBD2
cdr3_aa: CASSSGTSLGYEQYF
cdr3_nt: TGTGCCAGCAGTTCCGGGACTAGTCTCGGGTACGAGCAGTACTTC

j_call: TRBJ2-6
clone_size: -
v_call: TRBV25-1
d_call: -
cdr3_aa: CASSESQGSGANVLTF
cdr3_nt: TGTGCCAGCAGTGAATCGCAGGGTTCTGGGGCCAACGTCCTGACTTTC

j_call: TRBJ1-1
clone_size: -
v_call: TRBV5-6
d_call: -
cdr3_aa: CASSSPRSSTEAFF
cdr3_nt: TGTGCCAGCAGCTCCCCCCGGTCAAGCACTGAAGCTTTCTTT

j_call: TRBJ2-3
clone_size: -
v_call: TRBV5-1
d_call: -
cdr3_aa: CASSVDLKGTDTQYF
cdr3_nt: TGCGCCAGCAGCGTCGACCTGAAGGGGACAGATACGCAGTATTTT

j_call: TRBJ2-5
clone_size: -
v_call: TRBV4-3
d_call: TRBD1
cdr3_aa: CASSQVDRGEETQYF
cdr3_nt: TGCGCCAGCAGCCAAGTAGACAGGGGTGAAGAGACCCAGTACTTC

j_call: TRBJ2-6
clone_size: -
v_call: TRBV2
d_call: -
cdr3_aa: CASSVQGQRPSGANVLTF
cdr3_nt: TGTGCCAGCAGTGTACAAGGACAGAGACCCTCTGGGGCCAACGTCCTGACTTTC

j_call: TRBJ1-6
clone_size: -
v_call: TRBV9
d_call: -
cdr3_aa: CASSGRPGLNSPLHF
cdr3_nt: TGTGCCAGCAGCGGCCGCCCGGGGTTAAATTCACCCCTCCACTTT

j_call: TRBJ2-1
clone_size: -
v_call: TRBV2
d_call: -
cdr3_aa: CASRRDNEQFF
cdr3_nt: TGTGCCAGCAGACGAGACAATGAGCAGTTCTTC

j_call: TRBJ2-4
clone_size: -
v_call: TRBV6-1
d_call: TRBD1
cdr3_aa: CASSELWGQGLSKNIQYF
cdr3_nt: TGTGCCAGCAGTGAATTATGGGGACAGGGCCTCTCCAAAAACATTCAGTACTTC

j_call: TRBJ1-2
clone_size: -
v_call: TRBV10-3
d_call: TRBD1
cdr3_aa: CATLRDSNYGYTF
cdr3_nt: TGTGCCACCTTGAGGGACAGTAACTATGGCTACACCTTC

j_call: TRBJ2-7
clone_size: -
v_call: TRBV4-3
d_call: TRBD1
cdr3_aa: CASSPEQGVLHEQYF
cdr3_nt: TGCGCCAGCAGCCCCGAACAGGGGGTACTCCACGAGCAGTACTTC

j_call: TRBJ2-1
clone_size: -
v_call: TRBV30
d_call: TRBD2
cdr3_aa: CAWSRLAGYNEQFF
cdr3_nt: TGTGCCTGGAGTCGACTAGCTGGCTACAATGAGCAGTTCTTC

j_call: TRBJ1-5
clone_size: -
v_call: TRBV19
d_call: -
cdr3_aa: CASSPGEQPQHF
cdr3_nt: TGTGCCAGTAGTCCAGGGGAACAGCCCCAGCATTTT

j_call: TRBJ2-3
clone_size: -
v_call: TRBV5-4
d_call: -
cdr3_aa: CASSLGGVPCTDTQYF
cdr3_nt: TGTGCCAGCAGCTTGGGGGGCGTCCCATGCACAGATACGCAGTATTTT

j_call: TRBJ2-5
clone_size: -
v_call: TRBV15
d_call: -
cdr3_aa: CATSRDPAMETQYF
cdr3_nt: TGTGCCACCAGCAGAGATCCAGCGATGGAGACCCAGTACTTC

j_call: TRBJ2-7
clone_size: -
v_call: TRBV25-1
d_call: TRBD1
cdr3_aa: CASSDWVGTASYEQYF
cdr3_nt: TGTGCCAGCAGTGATTGGGTCGGGACAGCCTCCTACGAGCAGTACTTC

j_call: TRBJ2-3
clone_size: -
v_call: TRBV19
d_call: TRBD2
cdr3_aa: CASSTTPSSGSTDTQYF
cdr3_nt: TGTGCCAGTAGTACGACCCCCTCTAGCGGGAGCACAGATACGCAGTATTTT

j_call: TRBJ2-7
clone_size: -
v_call: TRBV7-9
d_call: TRBD1
cdr3_aa: CASSNRQGNDVSYEQYF
cdr3_nt: TGTGCCAGCAGCAACAGACAGGGTAATGATGTGTCCTACGAGCAGTACTTC

j_call: TRBJ1-5
clone_size: -
v_call: TRBV4-1
d_call: -
cdr3_aa: CASSQVGGNQPQHF
cdr3_nt: TGCGCCAGCAGCCAAGTCGGAGGGAATCAGCCCCAGCATTTT

j_call: TRBJ1-1
clone_size: -
v_call: TRBV11-3
d_call: TRBD1
cdr3_aa: CASSPTGTGVSEAFF
cdr3_nt: TGTGCCAGCAGCCCAACCGGGACAGGGGTATCTGAAGCTTTCTTT

j_call: TRBJ2-3
clone_size: -
v_call: TRBV9
d_call: TRBD2
cdr3_aa: CASSVEGSAGEPTDTQYF
cdr3_nt: TGTGCCAGCAGCGTAGAAGGGTCGGCGGGGGAGCCAACAGATACGCAGTATTTT

j_call: TRBJ2-5
clone_size: -
v_call: TRBV5-1
d_call: -
cdr3_aa: CASSLSRFDSRETQYF
cdr3_nt: TGCGCCAGCAGCCTCTCCCGATTTGACTCGAGGGAGACCCAGTACTTC

j_call: TRBJ1-2
clone_size: -
v_call: TRBV6-5
d_call: -
cdr3_aa: CASTEGAGGYTF
cdr3_nt: TGTGCCAGCACCGAGGGAGCGGGTGGCTACACCTTC

j_call: TRBJ2-1
clone_size: -
v_call: TRBV4-3
d_call: TRBD2
cdr3_aa: CASSFRRLAGKYNEQFF
cdr3_nt: TGCGCCAGCAGCTTCCGCCGACTAGCGGGTAAATACAATGAGCAGTTCTTC

j_call: TRBJ1-2
clone_size: -
v_call: TRBV20-1
d_call: -
cdr3_aa: CSAPPGLTYTF
cdr3_nt: TGCAGTGCCCCACCGGGGTTGACCTACACCTTC

j_call: TRBJ2-5
clone_size: -
v_call: TRBV4-3
d_call: -
cdr3_aa: CASSHTGTKESETQYF
cdr3_nt: TGCGCCAGCAGCCATACAGGGACGAAAGAGTCGGAGACCCAGTACTTC

j_call: TRBJ2-7
clone_size: -
v_call: TRBV4-1
d_call: -
cdr3_aa: CASSQDGGGDRYEQYF
cdr3_nt: TGCGCCAGCAGCCAAGATGGAGGGGGGGACAGGTACGAGCAGTACTTC

j_call: TRBJ2-2
clone_size: -
v_call: TRBV5-6
d_call: TRBD1
cdr3_aa: CASSLRQGFSGELFF
cdr3_nt: TGTGCCAGCAGCTTGAGACAGGGGTTCTCCGGGGAGCTGTTTTTT

j_call: TRBJ1-2
clone_size: once
v_call: TRBV5-4
d_call: TRBD1
cdr3_aa: CASSEGQGLTVDYGYTF
cdr3_nt: TGTGCCAGCAGCGAAGGACAGGGTTTAACGGTGGACTATGGCTACACCTTC

j_call: TRBJ2-1
clone_size: -
v_call: TRBV5-1
d_call: -
cdr3_aa: CASSKLGADYNEQFF
cdr3_nt: TGCGCCAGCAGCAAACTAGGAGCGGACTACAATGAGCAGTTCTTC

j_call: TRBJ2-3
clone_size: -
v_call: TRBV7-9
d_call: TRBD2
cdr3_aa: CASSLVETSGEGATDTQYF
cdr3_nt: TGTGCCAGCAGCTTGGTAGAAACTAGCGGGGAGGGGGCCACAGATACGCAGTATTTT

j_call: TRBJ2-7
clone_size: -
v_call: TRBV6-5
d_call: TRBD1
cdr3_aa: CASSWGQGNEQYF
cdr3_nt: TGTGCCAGCAGTTGGGGACAGGGGAACGAGCAGTACTTC

j_call: TRBJ2-5
clone_size: few
v_call: TRBV27
d_call: -
cdr3_aa: CASILRDSKGAETQYF
cdr3_nt: TGTGCCAGCATCCTCCGGGACTCCAAAGGAGCAGAGACCCAGTACTTC

j_call: TRBJ1-1
clone_size: -
v_call: TRBV9
d_call: -
cdr3_aa: CASSSSRGTEAFF
cdr3_nt: TGTGCCAGCAGCTCAAGTCGGGGTACTGAAGCTTTCTTT

j_call: TRBJ2-3
clone_size: -
v_call: TRBV18
d_call: TRBD1
cdr3_aa: CASSSHMDRARIDTQYF
cdr3_nt: TGTGCCAGCTCATCGCACATGGACAGGGCGAGGATAGATACGCAGTATTTT

j_call: TRBJ1-2
clone_size: few
v_call: TRBV4-1
d_call: -
cdr3_aa: CASSQALNYGYTF
cdr3_nt: TGCGCCAGCAGCCAAGCACTTAACTATGGCTACACCTTC

j_call: TRBJ2-1
clone_size: -
v_call: TRBV9
d_call: TRBD2
cdr3_aa: CASSVGSSGSTYNEQFF
cdr3_nt: TGTGCCAGCAGCGTAGGCTCTAGCGGGAGCACCTACAATGAGCAGTTCTTC

j_call: TRBJ2-3
clone_size: once
v_call: TRBV5-6
d_call: TRBD2
cdr3_aa: CASSRTRLAGPDTQYF
cdr3_nt: TGTGCCAGCAGCAGGACGAGGCTAGCGGGACCAGATACGCAGTATTTT

j_call: TRBJ1-6
clone_size: few
v_call: TRBV4-1
d_call: -
cdr3_aa: CASSQDAISSYNSPLHF
cdr3_nt: TGCGCCAGCAGCCAAGATGCGATTAGCTCCTATAATTCACCCCTCCACTTT

j_call: TRBJ1-5
clone_size: once
v_call: TRBV5-4
d_call: TRBD1
cdr3_aa: CASSIRTYRGRRNQPQHF
cdr3_nt: TGTGCCAGCAGCATAAGAACGTACAGGGGGCGCAGGAATCAGCCCCAGCATTTT

j_call: TRBJ1-1
clone_size: -
v_call: TRBV14
d_call: -
cdr3_aa: CASSQDQKGVCTEAFF
cdr3_nt: TGTGCCAGCAGCCAAGATCAGAAGGGGGTTTGTACTGAAGCTTTCTTT

j_call: TRBJ2-6
clone_size: -
v_call: TRBV4-2
d_call: -
cdr3_aa: CASSQLKGDRSGANVLTF
cdr3_nt: TGTGCCAGCAGCCAGCTCAAGGGGGATCGCTCTGGGGCCAACGTCCTGACTTTC

j_call: TRBJ2-2
clone_size: -
v_call: TRBV11-3
d_call: TRBD2
cdr3_aa: CASSSPGTSGTGELFF
cdr3_nt: TGTGCCAGCAGCTCCCCCGGGACTAGCGGCACCGGGGAGCTGTTTTTT

j_call: TRBJ2-1
clone_size: -
v_call: TRBV9
d_call: TRBD2
cdr3_aa: CASSRAGGPRNEQFF
cdr3_nt: TGTGCCAGCAGCCGGGCGGGGGGGCCGAGGAATGAGCAGTTCTTC

j_call: TRBJ1-4
clone_size: -
v_call: TRBV19
d_call: -
cdr3_aa: CASSIKGSNEKLFF
cdr3_nt: TGTGCCAGTAGTATCAAGGGGTCTAATGAAAAACTGTTTTTT

j_call: TRBJ2-5
clone_size: -
v_call: TRBV9
d_call: -
cdr3_aa: CASSVGSRVGGETQYF
cdr3_nt: TGTGCCAGCAGCGTAGGGTCACGCGTCGGTGGAGAGACCCAGTACTTC